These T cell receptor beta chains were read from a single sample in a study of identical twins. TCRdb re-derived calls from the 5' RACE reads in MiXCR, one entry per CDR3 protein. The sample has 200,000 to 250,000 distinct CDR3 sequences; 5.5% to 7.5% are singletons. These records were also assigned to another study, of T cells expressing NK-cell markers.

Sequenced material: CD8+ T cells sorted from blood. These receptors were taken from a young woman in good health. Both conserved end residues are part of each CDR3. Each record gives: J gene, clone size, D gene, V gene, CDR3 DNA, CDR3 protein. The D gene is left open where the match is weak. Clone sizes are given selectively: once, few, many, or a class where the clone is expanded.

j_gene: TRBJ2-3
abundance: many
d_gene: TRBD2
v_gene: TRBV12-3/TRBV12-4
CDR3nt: TGTGCCAGCAGCTTTAGCGGGATAAGCACAGATACGCAGTATTTT
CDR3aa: CASSFSGISTDTQYF

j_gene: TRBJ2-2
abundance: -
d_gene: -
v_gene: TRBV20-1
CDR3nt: TGCAGTGCTAGGACAGTCAATACCCGGGAGCTGTTTTTT
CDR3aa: CSARTVNTRELFF

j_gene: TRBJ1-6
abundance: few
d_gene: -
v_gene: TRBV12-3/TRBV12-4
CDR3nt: TGTGCCAGCAGTTTCCTCGCTTATAATTCACCCCTCCACTTT
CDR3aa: CASSFLAYNSPLHF

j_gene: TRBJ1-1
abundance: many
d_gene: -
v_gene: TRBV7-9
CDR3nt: TGTGCCAGCAGCTTGGGTTGGGAACACAGTGAAGCTTTCTTT
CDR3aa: CASSLGWEHSEAFF

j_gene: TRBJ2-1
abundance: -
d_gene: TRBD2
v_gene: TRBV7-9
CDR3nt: TGTGCCAGCAGCTCCCGGACTAGCGGGAGTTACAATGAGCAGTTCTTC
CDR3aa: CASSSRTSGSYNEQFF

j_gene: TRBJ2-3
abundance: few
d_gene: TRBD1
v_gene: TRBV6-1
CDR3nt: TGTGCCAGCAGTGAAATATTGGGACAGGGCACAGATACGCAGTATTTT
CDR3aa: CASSEILGQGTDTQYF

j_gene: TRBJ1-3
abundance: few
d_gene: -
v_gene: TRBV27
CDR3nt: TGTGCCAGCAGTTTACTTGGACCTGGAAACACCATATATTTT
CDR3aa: CASSLLGPGNTIYF

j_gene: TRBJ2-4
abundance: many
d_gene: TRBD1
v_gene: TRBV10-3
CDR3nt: TGTGCTACCCTGACGCGACAGGGGGACAAAAACATTCAGTACTTC
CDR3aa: CATLTRQGDKNIQYF

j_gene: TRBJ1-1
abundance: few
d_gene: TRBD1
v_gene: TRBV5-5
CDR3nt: TGTGCCAGCAGTCACGACAGGGTTGGGAAGACTGAAGCTTTCTTT
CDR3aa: CASSHDRVGKTEAFF

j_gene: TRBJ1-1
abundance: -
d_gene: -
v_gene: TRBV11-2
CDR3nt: TGTGCCAGCAACGTACAGGGAAGGGTTAACACTGAAGCTTTCTTT
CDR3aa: CASNVQGRVNTEAFF

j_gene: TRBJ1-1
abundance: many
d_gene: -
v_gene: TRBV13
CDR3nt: TGTGCCAGCAGCTTAGGCAAAGGACCCGGGATTGAAGCTTTCTTT
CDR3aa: CASSLGKGPGIEAFF

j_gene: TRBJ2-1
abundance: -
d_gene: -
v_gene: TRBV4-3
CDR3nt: TGCGCCAGCAGCCGTTTCAATTCGGAGGATGAGCAGTTCTTC
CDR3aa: CASSRFNSEDEQFF

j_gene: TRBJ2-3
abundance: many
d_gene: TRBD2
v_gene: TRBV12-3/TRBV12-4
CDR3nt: TGTGCCAGCAGGCGACTAGCGGGAGGGCCGGATACGCAGTATTTT
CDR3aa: CASRRLAGGPDTQYF

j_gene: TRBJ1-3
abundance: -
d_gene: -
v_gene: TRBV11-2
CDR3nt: TGTGCCAGCAGCTTAGAGATCTCTGGAAACACCATATATTTT
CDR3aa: CASSLEISGNTIYF

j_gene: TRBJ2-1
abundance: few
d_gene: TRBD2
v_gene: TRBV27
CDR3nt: TGTGCCAGCAGTTGGAGCGGGAGCCCCCTAGGAAGTGAGCAGTTCTTC
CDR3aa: CASSWSGSPLGSEQFF

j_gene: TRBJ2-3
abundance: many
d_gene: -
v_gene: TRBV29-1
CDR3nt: TGCAGCGTTGAAAGCAGCACAGATACGCAGTATTTT
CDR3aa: CSVESSTDTQYF

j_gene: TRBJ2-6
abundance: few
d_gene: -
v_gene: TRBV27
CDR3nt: TGTGCCAGCCAGGTCTCTGGGGCCAACGTCCTGACTTTC
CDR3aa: CASQVSGANVLTF

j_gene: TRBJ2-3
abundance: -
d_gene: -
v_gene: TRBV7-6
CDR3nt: TGTGCCAGCAGCCCCGGGGGTCTTCTTGGTACAGATACGCAGTATTTT
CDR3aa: CASSPGGLLGTDTQYF

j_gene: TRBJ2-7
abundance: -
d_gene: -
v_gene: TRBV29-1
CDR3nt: TGCAGCGCCCGAATTCCCCGGGACCCCCTTTACGAGCAGTACTTC
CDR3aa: CSARIPRDPLYEQYF

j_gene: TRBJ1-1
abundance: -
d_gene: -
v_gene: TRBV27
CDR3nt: TGTGCCAGCGGGGGTGAGGCTTTCTTT
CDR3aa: CASGGEAFF

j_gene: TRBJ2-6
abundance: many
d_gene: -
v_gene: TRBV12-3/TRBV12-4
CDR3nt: TGTGCCAGCAGTTTCGGCAGGTCTTTCTCTGGGGCCAACGTCCTGACTTTC
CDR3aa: CASSFGRSFSGANVLTF

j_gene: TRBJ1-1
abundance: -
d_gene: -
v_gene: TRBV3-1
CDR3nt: TGTGCCAGCAGCCGTCTCAGGGGAGCTGAAGCTTTCTTT
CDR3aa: CASSRLRGAEAFF

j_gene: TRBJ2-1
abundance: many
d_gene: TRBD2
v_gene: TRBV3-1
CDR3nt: TGTGCCAGCAGCCAAGAGAGGGCGGGAGTCGCCTACAATGAGCAGTTCTTC
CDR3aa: CASSQERAGVAYNEQFF

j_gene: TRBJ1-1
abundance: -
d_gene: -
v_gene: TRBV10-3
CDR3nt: TGTGCCATCAGTGAGTCGCGAGAATACGTGATTGGAGCTTTCTTT
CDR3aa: CAISESREYVIGAFF

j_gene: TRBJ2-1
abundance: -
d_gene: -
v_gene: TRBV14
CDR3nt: TGTGCCAGCAGCACCATTTACAATGAGCAGTTCTTC
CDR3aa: CASSTIYNEQFF

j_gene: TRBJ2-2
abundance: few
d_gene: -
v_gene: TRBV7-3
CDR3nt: TGTGCCAGCAGCTTAGGGCAATACACCGGGGAGCTGTTTTTT
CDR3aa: CASSLGQYTGELFF

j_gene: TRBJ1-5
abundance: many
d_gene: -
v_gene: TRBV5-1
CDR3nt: TGCGCCAGCAGCTTGGCCCGGGTCGGAGGGCCAAGCAATCAGCCCCAGCATTTT
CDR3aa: CASSLARVGGPSNQPQHF

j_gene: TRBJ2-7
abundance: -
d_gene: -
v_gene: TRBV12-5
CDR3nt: TGTGCTAGTGGTTTGGTAGGGGGGGCCACCTACGAGCAGTACTTC
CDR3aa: CASGLVGGATYEQYF

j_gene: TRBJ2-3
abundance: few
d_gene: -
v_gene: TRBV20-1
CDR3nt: TGCAGTGCTAGAGAAGGGAGGCTCTACACAGATACGCAGTATTTT
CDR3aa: CSAREGRLYTDTQYF

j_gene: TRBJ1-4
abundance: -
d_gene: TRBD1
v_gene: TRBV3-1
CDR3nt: TGTGCCAGCAGCCCCCGGGACAGGGCTGATGAAAAACTGTTTTTT
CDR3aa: CASSPRDRADEKLFF

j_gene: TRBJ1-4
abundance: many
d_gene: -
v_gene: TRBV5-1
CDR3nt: TGCGCCAGCAGCACGACTCTCGATGAAAAACTGTTTTTT
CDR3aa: CASSTTLDEKLFF

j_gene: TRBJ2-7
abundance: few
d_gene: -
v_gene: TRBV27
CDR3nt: TGTGCCAGCAGTAGCATCCGGGACCGCCGGTACTACGAGCAGTACTTC
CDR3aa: CASSSIRDRRYYEQYF

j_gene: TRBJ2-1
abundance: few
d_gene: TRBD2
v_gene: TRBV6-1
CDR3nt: TGTGCCAGCTTCCCTAGCGGGAGGGGCTACAATGAGCAGTTCTTC
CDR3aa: CASFPSGRGYNEQFF

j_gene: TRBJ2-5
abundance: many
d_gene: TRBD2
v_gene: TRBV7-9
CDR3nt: TGTGCCAGCAGCGGACTAGCGGGACGGTTGGAGACCCAGTACTTC
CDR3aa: CASSGLAGRLETQYF

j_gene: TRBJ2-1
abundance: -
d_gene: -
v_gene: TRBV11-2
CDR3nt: TGTGCCAGCAGCTTCACCTGGATTATTATTGACAATGAGCAGTTCTTC
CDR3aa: CASSFTWIIIDNEQFF

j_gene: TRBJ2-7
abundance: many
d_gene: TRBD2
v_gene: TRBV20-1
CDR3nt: TGCAGTGCTAGAGACCCCATGGGTAGCGGGGTTACCTACGAGCAGTACTTC
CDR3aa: CSARDPMGSGVTYEQYF

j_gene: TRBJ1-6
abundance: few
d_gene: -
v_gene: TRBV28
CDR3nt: TGTGCCAGCAGTTTAACCCCAGGGGCCCGTAATTCACCCCTCCACTTT
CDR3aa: CASSLTPGARNSPLHF

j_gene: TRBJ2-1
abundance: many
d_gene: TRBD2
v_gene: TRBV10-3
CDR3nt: TGTGCCATCAGTGAGTGGGCTAGCGGACCCAATGAGCAGTTCTTC
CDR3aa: CAISEWASGPNEQFF

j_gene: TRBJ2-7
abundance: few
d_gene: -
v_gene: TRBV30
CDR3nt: TGTGCCTGGGACGGCGAGGAAAGCTCCTACGAGCAGTACTTC
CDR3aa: CAWDGEESSYEQYF

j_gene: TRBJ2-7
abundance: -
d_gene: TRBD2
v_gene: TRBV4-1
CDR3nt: TGCGCCAGCAGCCCGTCGGGTAGCGGGAGACTCTCTTACTACGAGCAGTACTTC
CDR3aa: CASSPSGSGRLSYYEQYF

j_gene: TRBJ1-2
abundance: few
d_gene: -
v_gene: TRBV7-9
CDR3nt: TGTGCCAGCCGACCTACTGGCGGCATCGACTACACCTTC
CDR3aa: CASRPTGGIDYTF

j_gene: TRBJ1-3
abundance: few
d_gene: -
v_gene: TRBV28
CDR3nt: TGTGCCAGCAGTTTATGGGCGGGACGTTCTGGAAACACCATATATTTT
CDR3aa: CASSLWAGRSGNTIYF

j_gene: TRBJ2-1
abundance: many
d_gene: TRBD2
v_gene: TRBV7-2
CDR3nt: TGTGCCAGCAGCTTGGTTAGCGGGAGGGCCAATCATGAGCAGTTCTTC
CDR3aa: CASSLVSGRANHEQFF

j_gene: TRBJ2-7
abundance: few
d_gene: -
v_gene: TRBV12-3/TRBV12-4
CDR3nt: TGTGCCAGCCGTGACGTTGCGTCCTACGAGCAGTACTTC
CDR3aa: CASRDVASYEQYF

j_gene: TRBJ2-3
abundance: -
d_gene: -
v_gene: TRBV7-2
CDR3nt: TGTGCCAGCAGCTTAGTAGGTCTCAGCACAGATACGCAGTATTTT
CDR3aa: CASSLVGLSTDTQYF